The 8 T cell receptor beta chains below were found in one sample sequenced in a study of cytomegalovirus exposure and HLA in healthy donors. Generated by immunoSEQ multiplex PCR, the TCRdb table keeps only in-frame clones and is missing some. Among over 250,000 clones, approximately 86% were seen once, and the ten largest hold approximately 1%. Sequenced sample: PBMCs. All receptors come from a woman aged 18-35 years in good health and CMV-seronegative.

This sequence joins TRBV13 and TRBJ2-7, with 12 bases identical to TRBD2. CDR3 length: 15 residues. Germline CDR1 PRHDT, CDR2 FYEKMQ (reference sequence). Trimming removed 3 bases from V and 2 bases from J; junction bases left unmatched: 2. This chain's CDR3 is CASSFRTSGTYEQYF. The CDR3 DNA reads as TGTGCCAGCAGCTTCCGGACTAGCGGGACCTACGAGCAGTACTTC.

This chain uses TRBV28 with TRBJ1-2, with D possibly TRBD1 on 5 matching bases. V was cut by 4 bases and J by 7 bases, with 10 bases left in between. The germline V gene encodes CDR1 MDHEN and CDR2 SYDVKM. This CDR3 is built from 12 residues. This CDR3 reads CASSWRGSGYTF. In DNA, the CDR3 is TGTGCCAGCAGTTGGAGGGGTAGTGGCTACACCTTC.

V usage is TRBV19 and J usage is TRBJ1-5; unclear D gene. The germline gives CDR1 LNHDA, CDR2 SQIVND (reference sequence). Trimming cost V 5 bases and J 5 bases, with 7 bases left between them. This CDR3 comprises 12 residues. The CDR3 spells CASSLVDQPQHF. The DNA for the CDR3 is TGTGCCAGTAGTCTCGTAGATCAGCCCCAGCATTTT.

The CDR3 sequence is CASSLQVGEQYF. CDR3 bases: TGCGCCAGCAGCCTTCAGGTTGGCGAGCAGTACTTC. This chain uses TRBV4-1 with TRBJ2-7; D not resolved. Germline assignment: CDR1 MGHRA and CDR2 YSYEKL. The CDR3 has 12 amino acids. Trimming left V 4 bases short and J 6 bases short, with 10 bases between.

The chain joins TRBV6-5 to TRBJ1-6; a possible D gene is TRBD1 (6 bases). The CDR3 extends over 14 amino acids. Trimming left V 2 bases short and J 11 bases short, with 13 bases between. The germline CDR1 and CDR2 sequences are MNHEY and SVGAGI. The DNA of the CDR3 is TGTGCCAGCAGTTACAGGGGGAGGGAGCCACCCCTCCACTTT. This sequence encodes CASSYRGREPPLHF.

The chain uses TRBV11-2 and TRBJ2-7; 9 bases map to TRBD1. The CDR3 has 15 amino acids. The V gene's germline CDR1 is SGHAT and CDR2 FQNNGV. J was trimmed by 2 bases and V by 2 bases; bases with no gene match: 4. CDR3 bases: TGTGCCAGCAGCTTAAAGGGGACAGGGACCTACGAGCAGTACTTC. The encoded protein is CASSLKGTGTYEQYF.

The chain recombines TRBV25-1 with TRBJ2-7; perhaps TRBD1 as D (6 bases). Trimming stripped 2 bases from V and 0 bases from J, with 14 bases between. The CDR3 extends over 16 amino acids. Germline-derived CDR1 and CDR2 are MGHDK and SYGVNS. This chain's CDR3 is CASSESWQGSSYEQYF. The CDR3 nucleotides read TGTGCCAGCAGTGAAAGTTGGCAGGGGTCCTCCTACGAGCAGTACTTC.

The CDR3 nucleotides read TGTGCCAGTACCACCGACAGCCAGATTTATGGCTACACCTTC. As protein: CASTTDSQIYGYTF. V is TRBV19 and J is TRBJ1-2; TRBD1 is a possible D gene (5 bases). V gave up 7 bases and J gave up 5 bases, with 17 bases separating them. CDR3 length: 14 residues. Germline V gene sequence: CDR1 LNHDA, CDR2 SQIVND (reference sequence).